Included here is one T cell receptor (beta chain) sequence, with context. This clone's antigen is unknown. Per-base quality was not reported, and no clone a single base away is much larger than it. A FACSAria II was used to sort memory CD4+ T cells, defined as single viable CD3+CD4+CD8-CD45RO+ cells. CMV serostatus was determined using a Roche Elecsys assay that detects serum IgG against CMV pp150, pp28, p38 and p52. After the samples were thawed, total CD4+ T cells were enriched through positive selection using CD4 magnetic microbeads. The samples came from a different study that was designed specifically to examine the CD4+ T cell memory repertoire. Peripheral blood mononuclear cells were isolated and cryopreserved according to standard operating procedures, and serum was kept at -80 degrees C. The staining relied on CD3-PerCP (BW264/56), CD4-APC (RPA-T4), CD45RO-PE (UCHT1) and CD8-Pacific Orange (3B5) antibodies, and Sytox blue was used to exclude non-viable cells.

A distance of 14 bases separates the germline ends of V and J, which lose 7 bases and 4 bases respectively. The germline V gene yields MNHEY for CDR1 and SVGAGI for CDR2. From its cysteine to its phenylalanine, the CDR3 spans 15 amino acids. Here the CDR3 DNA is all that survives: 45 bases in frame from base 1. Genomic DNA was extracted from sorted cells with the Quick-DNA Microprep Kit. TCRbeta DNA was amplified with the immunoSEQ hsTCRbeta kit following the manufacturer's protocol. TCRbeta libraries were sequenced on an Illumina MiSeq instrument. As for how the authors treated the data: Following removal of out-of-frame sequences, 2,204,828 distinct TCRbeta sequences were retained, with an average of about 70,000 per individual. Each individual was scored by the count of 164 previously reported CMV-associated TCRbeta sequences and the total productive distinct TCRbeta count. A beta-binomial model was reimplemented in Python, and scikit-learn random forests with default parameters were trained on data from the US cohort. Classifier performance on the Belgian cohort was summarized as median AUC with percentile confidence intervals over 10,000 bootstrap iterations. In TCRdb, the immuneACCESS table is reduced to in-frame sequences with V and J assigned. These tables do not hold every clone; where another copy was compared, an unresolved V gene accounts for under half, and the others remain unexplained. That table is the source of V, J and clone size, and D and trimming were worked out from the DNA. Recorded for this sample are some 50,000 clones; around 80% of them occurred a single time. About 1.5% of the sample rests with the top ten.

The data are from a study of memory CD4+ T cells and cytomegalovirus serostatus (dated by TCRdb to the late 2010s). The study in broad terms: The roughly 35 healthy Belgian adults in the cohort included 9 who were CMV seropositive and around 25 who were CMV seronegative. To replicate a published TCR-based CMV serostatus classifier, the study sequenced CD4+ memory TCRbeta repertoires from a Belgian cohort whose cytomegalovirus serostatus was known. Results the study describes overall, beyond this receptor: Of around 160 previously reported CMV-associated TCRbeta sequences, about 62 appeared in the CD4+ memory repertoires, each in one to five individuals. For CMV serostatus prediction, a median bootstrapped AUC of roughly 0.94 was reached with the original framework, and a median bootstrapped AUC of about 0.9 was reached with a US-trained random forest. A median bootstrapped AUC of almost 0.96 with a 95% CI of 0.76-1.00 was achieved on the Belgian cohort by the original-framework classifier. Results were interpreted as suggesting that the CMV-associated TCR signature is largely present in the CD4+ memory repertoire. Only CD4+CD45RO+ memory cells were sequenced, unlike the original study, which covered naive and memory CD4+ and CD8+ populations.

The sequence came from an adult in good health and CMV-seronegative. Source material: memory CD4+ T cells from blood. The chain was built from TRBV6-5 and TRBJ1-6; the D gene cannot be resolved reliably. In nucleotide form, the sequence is TGTGCCAGCACCCAGTTTGGTTCTTATAATTCACCCCTCCACTTT. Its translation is CASTQFGSYNSPLHF.